This T cell receptor (beta chain) was sequenced for a study of blood T cell repertoires in COVID-19. Here immunoSEQ multiplex PCR was the method, and the copy in TCRdb shows in-frame clones only, minus some. The sample includes hundreds of thousands of clones, roughly 82% of them seen just once. The CDR3 runs to 15 residues. The V gene lost 4 bases and the J gene lost 2 bases, with 12 bases spanning the gap. Germline values: CDR1 SNHLY, CDR2 FYNNEI. The chain joins TRBV2 to TRBJ1-5, with D possibly matching TRBD1 (5 bases). What was sequenced was peripheral blood. The TCR comes from a woman in her 70s with acute or convalescent COVID-19. CDR3 in amino acids: CASSVLRTRNQPQHF. CDR3 nucleotides: TGTGCCAGCAGTGTCCTCCGGACACGCAATCAGCCCCAGCATTTT.